This is a list of T cell receptor beta chains from one sample in a study of blood T cell repertoires in COVID-19. The protocol was immunoSEQ multiplex PCR, while the TCRdb copy is restricted to in-frame clones and leaves out a portion. Among under 300,000 clones, about 88% were seen once, and the ten largest hold roughly 2%. Sequenced material: peripheral blood. All receptors derive from a middle-aged woman who had recovered from COVID-19. Both conserved end residues are part of each CDR3. The order of the fields is D gene, V gene, J gene, clone size, CDR3 DNA, CDR3 protein. The D gene is left open where the match is weak. A clone size is listed for some rows: how often the clone was seen (once, few, many), or a class if it is expanded.

>NA|TRBV6-5|TRBJ1-5|few
TGTGCCAGCAGTTCCCGGGAGTACTCTAATCAGCCCCAGCATTTT
CASSSREYSNQPQHF
>TRBD2|TRBV6-5|TRBJ2-1|NA
TGTGCCAGCAGTTCCCCGGGACTAGGCTACAATGAGCAGTTCTTC
CASSSPGLGYNEQFF
>TRBD2|TRBV7-3|TRBJ2-1|NA
TGTGCCAGCAGCTCAACTAGCGGGAGGAGGAATGAGCAGTTCTTC
CASSSTSGRRNEQFF
>NA|TRBV30|TRBJ2-2|NA
TGTGCCTGGAGTGTGGCTAGCACCGGGGAGCTGTTTTTT
CAWSVASTGELFF
>NA|TRBV11-1|TRBJ2-7|NA
TGTGCCAGCAGCCGTTACCAGGAGCAGTACTTC
CASSRYQEQYF
>NA|TRBV7-3|TRBJ2-1|NA
TGTGCCAGCAGCTTAATACCGGGTTCCCCGCCCTACAATGAGCAGTTCTTC
CASSLIPGSPPYNEQFF
>TRBD1|TRBV5-1|TRBJ1-3|NA
TGCGCCAGCACCCTTACAGGGGACGGAAACACCATATATTTT
CASTLTGDGNTIYF
>TRBD1|TRBV18|TRBJ2-7|NA
TGTGCCAGCTCAGACCGGACAGGGGGCTCGAGGTACGAGCAGTACTTC
CASSDRTGGSRYEQYF
>TRBD1|TRBV30|TRBJ1-5|NA
TGTGCCTGGAGTGTACGAGGGGGCGGCCCGCCCGGCAATCAGCCCCAGCATTTT
CAWSVRGGGPPGNQPQHF
>NA|TRBV5-1|TRBJ2-1|once
TGCGCCAGCAGCTTGGACGGTGTGTACAATGAGCAGTTCTTC
CASSLDGVYNEQFF
>NA|TRBV30|TRBJ2-7|once
TGTGCCTGGAGTGCGGCAGGGCTGTGGAACGAGCAGTACTTC
CAWSAAGLWNEQYF
>NA|TRBV27|TRBJ2-7|NA
TGTGCCAGCAGTTTGAGAGGGAGCGAGCAGTACTTC
CASSLRGSEQYF
>TRBD2|TRBV7-2|TRBJ2-1|NA
TGTGCCAGCAGCGAGACTAGCGGCCGGTGGAATGAGCAGTTCTTC
CASSETSGRWNEQFF
>NA|TRBV3-1/TRBV3-2|TRBJ2-1|NA
TGTGCCAGCAGCCAAGATTCCCTAGCCTCTGGTGGTGAGCAGTTCTTC
CASSQDSLASGGEQFF
>TRBD1|TRBV11-2|TRBJ2-5|NA
TGTGCCAGCAGCCGCCCGGGACAGGGAATGCAGACCCAGTACTTC
CASSRPGQGMQTQYF
>TRBD1|TRBV6-1|TRBJ1-5|NA
TGTGCCAGCAGTGAGAACAGGGGCAGCAATCAGCCCCAGCATTTT
CASSENRGSNQPQHF
>TRBD1|TRBV19|TRBJ1-2|NA
TGTGCCAGTAGTCCCCGACAGGGACCTGGCTACACCTTC
CASSPRQGPGYTF
>TRBD2|TRBV2|TRBJ2-3|NA
TGTGCCAGCAGCTTGAGGATGGCTAGCGGGGATACGCAGTATTTT
CASSLRMASGDTQYF
>NA|TRBV19|TRBJ1-5|few
TGTGCCAGTAGTACCCTGATCGAGGGCAATCAGCCCCAGCATTTT
CASSTLIEGNQPQHF
>TRBD1|TRBV7-6|TRBJ1-6|NA
TGTGCCAGCAGCTCGGGACAGGGCAGGCATTCACCCCTCCACTTT
CASSSGQGRHSPLHF
>TRBD1|TRBV4-3|TRBJ2-2|NA
TGCGCCAGCAGCCAGGGGACAGGTAGAACCGGGGAGCTGTTTTTT
CASSQGTGRTGELFF
>TRBD2|TRBV27|TRBJ2-7|NA
TGTGCCAGCATGGGAGGGGAGGGATCCTACGAGCAGTACTTC
CASMGGEGSYEQYF
>TRBD1|TRBV7-2|TRBJ2-3|NA
TGTGCCAGCAGCTCCCCAGGGGGCACGCAGTATTTT
CASSSPGGTQYF
>TRBD2|TRBV6-2/TRBV6-3|TRBJ2-2|once
TGTGCCAGCAGTTACCCGACGTGGAACAGCGGGGGACCTCACACCGGGGAGCTGTTTTTT
CASSYPTWNSGGPHTGELFF
>TRBD1|TRBV30|TRBJ1-4|NA
TGTGCCTGGAGTCCTCCGGGACAGGGGAATGAAAAACTGTTTTTT
CAWSPPGQGNEKLFF
>NA|TRBV5-4|TRBJ1-1|NA
TGTGCCAGCAGCTTGGTAGGCGGCAGGGAAGATGAAGCTTTCTTT
CASSLVGGREDEAFF
>TRBD1|TRBV11-2|TRBJ2-7|NA
TGTGCCAGCAGCGCGCGGACAGGCACCTACGAGCAGTACTTC
CASSARTGTYEQYF
>NA|TRBV4-3|TRBJ2-7|NA
TGCGCCAGCAGCCAAGCAGAGCGGGCCGGTCCTTTCTACGAGCAGTACTTC
CASSQAERAGPFYEQYF
>TRBD2|TRBV28|TRBJ2-2|NA
TGTGCCAGCAGGCGGACTAGCGGGCCCTACTCGAACACCGGGGAGCTGTTTTTT
CASRRTSGPYSNTGELFF
>NA|TRBV25-1|TRBJ2-5|NA
TGTGCCAGCAGTGGGGTCCTCCCGGGGGAGACCCAGTACTTC
CASSGVLPGETQYF
>NA|TRBV4-1|TRBJ1-5|NA
TGCGCCAGCAGCCGTGAACAGAATAGCAATCAGCCCCAGCATTTT
CASSREQNSNQPQHF
>NA|TRBV27|TRBJ1-2|NA
TGTGCCAGCAGTCCTCTGGACAGCAGCCGAGGTGGCTACACCTTC
CASSPLDSSRGGYTF
>TRBD2|TRBV9|TRBJ2-4|NA
TGTGCCAGCAGCACCGGGACTAGCGGGGGGGCCGGGGCCAAAAACATTCAGTACTTC
CASSTGTSGGAGAKNIQYF
>TRBD1|TRBV4-1|TRBJ1-4|NA
TGCGCCAGCAGCCAAGAGATGGGACAGGGAAATGAAAAACTGTTTTTT
CASSQEMGQGNEKLFF
>TRBD2|TRBV7-2|TRBJ2-3|NA
TGTGCCAGCAGCTTAGCGGGGAAGCGGGGGGGTCCAGATACGCAGTATTTT
CASSLAGKRGGPDTQYF
>TRBD2|TRBV11-3|TRBJ2-1|NA
TGTGCCAGCAGCCGTGGACTAGCGGGAGGGCCTTACAATGAGCAGTTCTTC
CASSRGLAGGPYNEQFF
>NA|TRBV29-1|TRBJ2-6|NA
TGCAGCGTGCGGGGCAGTGGGGCCAACGTCCTGACTTTC
CSVRGSGANVLTF
>NA|TRBV2|TRBJ2-1|NA
TGTGCCAGCACCCTGACTCCGTACAATGAGCAGTTCTTC
CASTLTPYNEQFF
>NA|TRBV18|TRBJ2-7|NA
TGTGCCAGCTCGACGGGGGGACAGGTTTACGAGCAGTACTTC
CASSTGGQVYEQYF
>TRBD2|TRBV19|TRBJ2-7|NA
TGTGCCAGTAGTATAGATGCGGGGGAAGGCTCCTACGAGCAGTACTTC
CASSIDAGEGSYEQYF
>NA|TRBV29-1|TRBJ2-5|NA
TGCAGCGTTACCGCGACTATGCGGGAGACCCAGTACTTC
CSVTATMRETQYF
>NA|TRBV29-1|TRBJ1-2|NA
TGCAGCGTTTCAGGGTGGAGTGGTGGCTACACCTTC
CSVSGWSGGYTF
>NA|TRBV27|TRBJ1-1|NA
TGTGCCAGCAGCCATCTGAACACTGAAGCTTTCTTT
CASSHLNTEAFF
>TRBD2|TRBV11-2|TRBJ2-7|NA
TGTGCCAGCAGCCAAGAGAGGGGCGGGAGGGAGCAGTACTTC
CASSQERGGREQYF
>TRBD1|TRBV10-3|TRBJ1-2|NA
TGTGCCATCAGCCGTGGTCAGGGGGCCGATGGCTACACCTTC
CAISRGQGADGYTF
>TRBD2|TRBV27|TRBJ2-3|NA
TGTGCCAGCAGTTTATCGTCCCATAGCGGGGTGGCATCAGATACGCAGTATTTT
CASSLSSHSGVASDTQYF
>TRBD1|TRBV19|TRBJ2-6|NA
TGTGCCAGTAGTACCCGGGACAGAAAGGTCAACGTCCTGACTTTC
CASSTRDRKVNVLTF
>TRBD2|TRBV6-4|TRBJ2-3|NA
TGTGCCAGCAGTGCCCGGGGGGGGGTCACAGATACGCAGTATTTT
CASSARGGVTDTQYF
>NA|TRBV23-1|TRBJ1-5|NA
TGCGCCAGCACCCCGGGGAAGGAATGGAGCAATCAGCCCCAGCATTTT
CASTPGKEWSNQPQHF
>NA|TRBV11-2|TRBJ2-3|NA
TGTGCCAGCAGCTTAGACTTAGCCACAGATACGCAGTATTTT
CASSLDLATDTQYF
>TRBD1|TRBV24-1|TRBJ1-5|NA
TGTGCCACCAGTGATACCGGGACAGGGTATAGCAATCAGCCCCAGCATTTT
CATSDTGTGYSNQPQHF
>NA|TRBV7-2|TRBJ2-1|NA
TGTGCCAGCAGCCAGGGGGGTCGCTCCTACAATGAGCAGTTCTTC
CASSQGGRSYNEQFF
>TRBD2|TRBV5-1|TRBJ2-5|NA
TGCGCCAGCAGCTTGGCCGAAGCGGGAGGGCAAGAGACCCAGTACTTC
CASSLAEAGGQETQYF
>TRBD2|TRBV3-1/TRBV3-2|TRBJ2-5|NA
TGTGCCAGCAGCCTTTCTAGCGGGAGGAGAAGCGGGGAGACCCAGTACTTC
CASSLSSGRRSGETQYF
>TRBD2|TRBV6-5|TRBJ2-1|NA
TGTGCCAGCAGTAGAGTAGCGGGAGCGAGGAATGAGCAGTTCTTC
CASSRVAGARNEQFF